This entry describes one T cell receptor beta chain. What it binds is not known. CDR1 SGHTA and CDR2 FQGNSA come from the germline V gene. Trimming took 0 bases from V and 7 from J, leaving 10 bases between them. The CDR3 consists of 14 residues. This entry belongs to a study of cytomegalovirus exposure and HLA in healthy donors. Background on the study: Findings of an earlier analysis included roughly 120 million unique TCR beta sequences from 200 million or so T cells. Study results and caveats: It was reported that TCR beta sequences correctly inferred the HLA-A and HLA-B alleles for most subjects. In a later analysis, compared with equally common non-associated chains, HLA-associated beta chains were more expanded. Rare sequences made up most TCRs, while some public TCRs were found in many donors.

Primers for the PCR totalled 60 Vbeta and 13 Jbeta. Libraries were prepared by immunoSEQ multiplex PCR; TCRdb keeps only in-frame clonotypes and omits some of them. The sample holds over 95,000 clones, approximately 80% seen once. V is TRBV7-2 and J is TRBJ1-5, with D hard to call. This clonotype was sampled from a man between 40 and 49 years old in good health and CMV-seropositive. The sample was PBMCs. CDR3 bases: TGTGCCAGCAGCTTAGCGTCCAGGAACCAGCCCCAGCATTTT. Translated: CASSLASRNQPQHF.